The clone carrying this T cell receptor (beta chain) was counted between two and nine times. Antigen: not known. This beta chain was picked up by a library intended for alpha chains and is off target, so its count carries little meaning. TCRdb reprocessed the 5' RACE reads via MiXCR and lists one record per CDR3 protein. The sample has about 6,800 distinct CDR3 sequences; more than 13% are singletons. CDR3 length equals 13 residues. After removal of 6 bases from V and 7 bases from J, the junction contained 6 bases not matched to a gene. Per germline, CDR1 SQVTM and CDR2 ANQGSEA. These data are taken from a study of spatial heterogeneity in lung cancer. Study in general: Alpha-chain sequences were consistently detected less often than beta-chain sequences. The correlation between TCR transcript counts in tumor regions and a T cell module score from matched bulk RNA-seq was strong.

General study points: Tumor mutation counts were tracked by expanded intratumoral alpha and beta TCR counts.

Time point defined: sample taken at primary tumor resection. Some 72 TRACERx patients with early, untreated non-small cell lung cancer donated samples. Whole RNA, isolated from tumor, nontumor lung or frozen PBMC, was sequenced without prior sorting. This rearrangement joins TRBV29-1 to TRBJ1-2, with 12 bases lining up with TRBD1. The clonotype comes from a male donor with early-stage non-small cell lung cancer. The input for sequencing was lung tumor tissue, taken at surgery. The CDR3 DNA follows: TGCAGCGTGGCCGGGACAGGGGGCAGTGGCTACACCTTC. Amino acid sequence: CSVAGTGGSGYTF.